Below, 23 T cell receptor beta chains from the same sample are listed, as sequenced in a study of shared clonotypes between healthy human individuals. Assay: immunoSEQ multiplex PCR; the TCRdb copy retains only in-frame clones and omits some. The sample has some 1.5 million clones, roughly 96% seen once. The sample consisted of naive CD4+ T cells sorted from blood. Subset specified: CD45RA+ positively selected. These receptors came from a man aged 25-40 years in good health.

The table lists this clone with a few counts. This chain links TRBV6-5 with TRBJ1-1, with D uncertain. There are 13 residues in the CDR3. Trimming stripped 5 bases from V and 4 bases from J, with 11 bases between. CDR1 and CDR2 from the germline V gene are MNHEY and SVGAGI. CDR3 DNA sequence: TGTGCCAGCAGTCTCCTTAAGGGCACTGAAGCTTTCTTT. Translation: CASSLLKGTEAFF.

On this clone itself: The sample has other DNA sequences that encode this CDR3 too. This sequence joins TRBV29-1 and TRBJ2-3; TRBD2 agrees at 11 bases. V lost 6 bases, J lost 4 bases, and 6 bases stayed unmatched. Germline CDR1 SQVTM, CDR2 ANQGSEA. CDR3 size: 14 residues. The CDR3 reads CSVLTSGRSDTQYF. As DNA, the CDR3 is TGCAGCGTCCTAACTAGCGGGAGATCAGATACGCAGTATTTT.

The CDR3 region is CASSLPAQGVEQFF. The DNA for the CDR3 is TGTGCCAGCAGCCTGCCGGCCCAGGGGGTTGAGCAGTTCTTC. The rearrangement links TRBV28 to TRBJ2-1; 7 bases align to TRBD1. V shed 6 bases, J shed 9 bases, and the junction held 11 bases outside the gene matches. This CDR3 contains 14 residues. Germline V gene lookup returns CDR1 MDHEN and CDR2 SYDVKM.

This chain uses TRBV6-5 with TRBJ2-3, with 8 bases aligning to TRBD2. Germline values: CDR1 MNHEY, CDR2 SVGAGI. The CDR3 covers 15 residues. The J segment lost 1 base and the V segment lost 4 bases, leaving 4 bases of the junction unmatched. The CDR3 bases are TGTGCCAGCAGTTCCCCAGCGGGAGGCACAGATACGCAGTATTTT. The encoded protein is CASSSPAGGTDTQYF.

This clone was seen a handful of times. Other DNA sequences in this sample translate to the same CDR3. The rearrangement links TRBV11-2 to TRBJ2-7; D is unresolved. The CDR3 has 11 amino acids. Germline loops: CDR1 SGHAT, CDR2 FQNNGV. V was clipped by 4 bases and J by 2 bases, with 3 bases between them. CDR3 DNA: TGTGCCAGCAGCTCCCCCTACGAGCAGTACTTC. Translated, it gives CASSSPYEQYF.

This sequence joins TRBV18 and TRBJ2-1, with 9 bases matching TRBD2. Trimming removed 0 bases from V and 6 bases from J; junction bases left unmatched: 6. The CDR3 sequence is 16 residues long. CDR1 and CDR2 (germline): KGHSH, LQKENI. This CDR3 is CASSPPGGRGGNEQFF. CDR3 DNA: TGTGCCAGCTCACCACCCGGCGGGAGGGGGGGCAATGAGCAGTTCTTC.

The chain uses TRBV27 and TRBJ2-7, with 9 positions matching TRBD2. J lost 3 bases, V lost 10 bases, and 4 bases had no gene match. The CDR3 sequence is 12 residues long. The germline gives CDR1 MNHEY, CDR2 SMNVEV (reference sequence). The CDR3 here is CATGLANYEQYF. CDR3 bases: TGTGCCACCGGACTAGCGAACTACGAGCAGTACTTC.

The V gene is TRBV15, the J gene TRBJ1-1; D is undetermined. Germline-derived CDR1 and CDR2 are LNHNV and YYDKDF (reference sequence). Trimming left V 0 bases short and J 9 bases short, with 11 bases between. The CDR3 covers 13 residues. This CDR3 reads CATSRDFIYKAFF. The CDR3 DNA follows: TGTGCCACCAGCAGAGATTTCATTTATAAAGCTTTCTTT.

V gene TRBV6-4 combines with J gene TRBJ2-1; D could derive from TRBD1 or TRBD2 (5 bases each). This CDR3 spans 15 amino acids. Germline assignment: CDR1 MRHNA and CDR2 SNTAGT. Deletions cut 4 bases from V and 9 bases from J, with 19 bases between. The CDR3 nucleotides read TGTGCCAGCAGTGCTTTTCCCGGGGCCCCACGTGAGCAGTTCTTC. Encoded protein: CASSAFPGAPREQFF.

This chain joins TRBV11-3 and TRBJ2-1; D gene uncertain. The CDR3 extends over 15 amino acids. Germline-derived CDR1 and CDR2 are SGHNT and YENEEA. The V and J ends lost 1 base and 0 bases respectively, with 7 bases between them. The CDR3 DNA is TGTGCCAGCAGCTTAGCGGCAAGCTCCTACAATGAGCAGTTCTTC. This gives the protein CASSLAASSYNEQFF.

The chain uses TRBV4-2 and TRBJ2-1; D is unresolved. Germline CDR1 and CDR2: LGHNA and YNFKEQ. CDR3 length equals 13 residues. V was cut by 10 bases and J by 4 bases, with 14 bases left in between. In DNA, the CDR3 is TGTGCCACTAAGCGCGAAGGGTACAATGAGCAGTTCTTC. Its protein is CATKREGYNEQFF.

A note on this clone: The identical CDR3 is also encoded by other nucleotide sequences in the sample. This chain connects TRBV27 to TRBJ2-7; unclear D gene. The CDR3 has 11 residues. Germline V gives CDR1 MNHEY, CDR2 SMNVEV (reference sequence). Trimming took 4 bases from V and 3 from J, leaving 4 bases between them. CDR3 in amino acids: CASSSYYEQYF. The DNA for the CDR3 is TGTGCCAGCAGTTCCTACTACGAGCAGTACTTC.

In nucleotides, the CDR3 is TGTGCCAGCAGCTGGGAGACAGGGGGTGAAAAACTGTTTTTT. The encoded protein is CASSWETGGEKLFF. The chain links TRBV5-4 to TRBJ1-4; TRBD1 agrees at 9 bases. Germline trimming cut 3 bases from V and 7 bases from J; bases unmatched to any gene: 4. Germline lookup yields CDR1 SGHNT and CDR2 YYREEE (reference sequence). The CDR3 runs to 14 residues.

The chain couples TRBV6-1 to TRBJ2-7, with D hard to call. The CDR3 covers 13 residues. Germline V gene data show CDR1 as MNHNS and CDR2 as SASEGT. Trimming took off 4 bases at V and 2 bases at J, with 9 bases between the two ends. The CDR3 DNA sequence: TGTGCCAGCAGTGCCGCTACCACCTACGAGCAGTACTTC. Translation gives CASSAATTYEQYF.

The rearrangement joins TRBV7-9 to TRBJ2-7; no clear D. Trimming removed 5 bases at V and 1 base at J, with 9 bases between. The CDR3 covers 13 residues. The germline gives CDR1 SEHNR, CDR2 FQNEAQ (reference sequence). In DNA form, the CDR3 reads TGTGCCAGCAGCCGAACACAATCCTACGAGCAGTACTTC. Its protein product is CASSRTQSYEQYF.

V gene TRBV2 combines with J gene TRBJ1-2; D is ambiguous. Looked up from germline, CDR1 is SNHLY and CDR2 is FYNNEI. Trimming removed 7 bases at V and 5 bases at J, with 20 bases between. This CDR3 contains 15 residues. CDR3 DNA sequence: TGTGCCAGCACGTCGGGTGCTACCTCTCTTTATGGCTACACCTTC. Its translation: CASTSGATSLYGYTF.

CDR3 sequence: CASTPSGSGNTIYF. For the CDR3, the DNA is TGTGCCAGCACCCCCAGCGGATCTGGAAACACCATATATTTT. The chain is built from TRBV6-1 and TRBJ1-3; D ambiguous. Per germline, CDR1 MNHNS and CDR2 SASEGT. Trimming took 7 bases from V and 1 from J, leaving 11 bases between them. The CDR3 is made up of 14 amino acids.

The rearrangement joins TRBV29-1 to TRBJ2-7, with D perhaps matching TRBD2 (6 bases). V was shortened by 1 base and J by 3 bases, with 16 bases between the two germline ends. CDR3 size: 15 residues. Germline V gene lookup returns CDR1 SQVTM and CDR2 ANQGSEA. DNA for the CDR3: TGCAGCGTTGAAGCCCTCGGGAGCGCTCGCTACGAGCAGTACTTC. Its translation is CSVEALGSARYEQYF.

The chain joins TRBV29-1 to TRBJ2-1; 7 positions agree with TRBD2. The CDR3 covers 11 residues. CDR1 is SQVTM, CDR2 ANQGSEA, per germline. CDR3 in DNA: TGCTCAGCGGGATTCGGCAATGAGCAGTTCTTC. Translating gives CSAGFGNEQFF.

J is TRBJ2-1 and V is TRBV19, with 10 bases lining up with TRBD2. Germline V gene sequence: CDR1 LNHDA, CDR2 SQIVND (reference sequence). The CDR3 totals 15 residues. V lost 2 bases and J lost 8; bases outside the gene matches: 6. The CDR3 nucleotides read TGTGCCAGTAGTATATCGCTAGCGGGAGCCTATGAGCAGTTCTTC. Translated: CASSISLAGAYEQFF. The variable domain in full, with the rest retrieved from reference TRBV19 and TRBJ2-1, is DGGITQSPKYLFRKEGQNVTLSCEQNLNHDAMYWYRQDPGQGLRLIYYSQIVNDFQKGDIAEGYSVSREKKESFPLTVTSAQKNPTAFYLCASSISLAGAYEQFFGPGTRLTVL.

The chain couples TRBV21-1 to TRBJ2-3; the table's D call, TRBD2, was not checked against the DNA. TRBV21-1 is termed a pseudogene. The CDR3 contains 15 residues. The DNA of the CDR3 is TGTGCCAGCAGCAAACTAGCGGGAGTTTCAGATACGCAGTATTTT. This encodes CASSKLAGVSDTQYF.

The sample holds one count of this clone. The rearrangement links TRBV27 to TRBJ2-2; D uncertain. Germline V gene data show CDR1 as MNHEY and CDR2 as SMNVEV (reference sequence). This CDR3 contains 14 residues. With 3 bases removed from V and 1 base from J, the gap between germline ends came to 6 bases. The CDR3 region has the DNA TGTGCCAGCAGTTTGCACAGGAACACCGGGGAGCTGTTTTTT. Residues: CASSLHRNTGELFF.

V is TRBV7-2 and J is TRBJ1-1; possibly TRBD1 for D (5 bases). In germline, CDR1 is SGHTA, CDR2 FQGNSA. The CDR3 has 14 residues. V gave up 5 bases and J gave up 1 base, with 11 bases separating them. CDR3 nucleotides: TGTGCCAGCAGCATCAGGGTAGGGAACACTGAAGCTTTCTTT. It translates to CASSIRVGNTEAFF.